This paragraph reports one TCR beta chain. Antigen specificity is unknown. In unsorted samples, genomic DNA was obtained using about 90 million PBMCs. How the authors handled the data: ImmunoSEQ output held junction-only sequences without quality scores, so filtering differed. Libraries were prepared by immunoSEQ multiplex PCR; TCRdb keeps only in-frame clonotypes and omits some of them. V and J calls and clone size come straight from that table; D and trimming were deduced from the DNA. The table has about half a million clones, approximately 84% seen once. In germline, CDR1 is SGHNT, CDR2 YYREEE (reference sequence). CDR3 length equals 19 residues. J lost 3 bases, V lost 4 bases, and 19 bases had no gene match. The data stem from a study of shared clonotypes between healthy human individuals. Study in general: A couple of women and three men aged 18 to 49 made up the donors. Study results and caveats: The study drew on few donors, limiting represented genetic and exposure-history diversity.

The sequenced material came from PBMCs. This sequence joins TRBV5-4 and TRBJ2-7; 10 nucleotides match TRBD2. The clonotype comes from a woman in her 40s in good health. Some clones in this sample may be carry-over from other donors' samples. The DNA for the CDR3 is TGTGCCAGCAGCGCCCTGCTAGCGGGAGCTTCTATCGGGGGCTACGAGCAGTACTTC. It translates to CASSALLAGASIGGYEQYF.